Below, 26 T cell receptor beta chains from the same sample are listed, as sequenced in a study of blood T cell repertoires in COVID-19. Generated by immunoSEQ multiplex PCR, the TCRdb table keeps only in-frame clones and is missing some. The table lists 180,000 or so clones, approximately 86% of them singletons. Sequencing used peripheral blood. All receptors derive from a man in his fifties or sixties with acute or convalescent COVID-19.

The chain links TRBV6-2 or TRBV6-3 to TRBJ1-1, with TRBD1 identical over 11 bases. With 6 bases clipped from V and 1 base from J, the junction kept 7 bases outside the gene matches. The germline CDR1 and CDR2 sequences are MNHEY and SVGEGT. The CDR3 covers 16 residues. CDR3 DNA sequence: TGTGCCAGCAGCCCTAGGACAGGGGGCCGGAACACTGAAGCTTTCTTT. This sequence encodes CASSPRTGGRNTEAFF.

The chain links TRBV2 to TRBJ1-6; 8 bases are shared with TRBD1. The CDR3 has 15 amino acids. Looked up from germline, CDR1 is SNHLY and CDR2 is FYNNEI. V trimming: 3 bases; J trimming: 4 bases; junction bases outside the gene matches: 2. CDR3 in DNA: TGTGCCAGCAGTGAGAACAGGGGGTATAATTCACCCCTCCACTTT. This sequence encodes CASSENRGYNSPLHF.

CDR3 loop: CASSMGGSRGAGGYTF. The DNA for the CDR3 is TGTGCCAGCAGTATGGGGGGGTCGAGGGGTGCGGGCGGCTACACCTTC. This rearrangement joins TRBV28 to TRBJ1-2; tentatively, D is TRBD1 (5 bases). Between the trimmed V and J ends, which lost 5 bases and 8 bases, there was a span of 24 bases. Germline V lookup: CDR1 MDHEN, CDR2 SYDVKM. The CDR3 has 16 amino acids.

In this sample, this clone turned up a few times. The chain uses TRBV27 and TRBJ2-7, with TRBD2 identical over 8 bases. J was trimmed by 3 bases and V by 4 bases; bases with no gene match: 5. The germline gives CDR1 MNHEY, CDR2 SMNVEV (reference sequence). The CDR3 runs 14 residues. CDR3 sequence: CASSSPGGGYEQYF. In DNA form, the CDR3 reads TGTGCCAGCAGTTCCCCGGGGGGGGGCTACGAGCAGTACTTC.

V and J are TRBV4-2 and TRBJ2-1; 8 bases are shared with TRBD2. Germline V CDR1 and CDR2: LGHNA, YNFKEQ. The CDR3 is 16 residues long. The trim removed 4 bases at V and 4 bases at J, leaving 9 bases unmatched. CDR3 sequence reads: CASSPERELGYNEQFF. For the CDR3, the DNA is TGTGCCAGCAGCCCTGAGCGGGAGCTGGGATACAATGAGCAGTTCTTC.

The chain recombines TRBV18 with TRBJ2-3, with 10 bases identical to TRBD2. The CDR3 is 17 residues long. CDR1 and CDR2 from the germline V gene are KGHSH and LQKENI. The trim removed 3 bases at V and 4 bases at J, leaving 10 bases unmatched. DNA for the CDR3: TGTGCCAGCTCACCGTTGAGTCTCAGCGGGAGGGCAGATACGCAGTATTTT. Its translation: CASSPLSLSGRADTQYF.

This rearrangement joins TRBV5-1 to TRBJ1-3; 7 positions agree with TRBD1. Trimming took 2 bases from V and 4 from J; bases not matched to a gene: 6. The V gene's germline CDR1 is SGHRS and CDR2 YFSETQ. CDR3 length: 15 amino acids. The CDR3 nucleotides are TGCGCCAGCAGCTTCTTTGGACAGGAAGGAAACACCATATATTTT. Encoded protein: CASSFFGQEGNTIYF.

This chain connects TRBV20-1 to TRBJ2-7; D is uncertain. CDR3 size: 11 residues. CDR1 and CDR2 (germline): DFQATT, SNEGSKA (reference sequence). With 0 bases removed from V and 9 bases from J, the gap between germline ends came to 9 bases. In DNA, the CDR3 is TGCAGTGCTAGAGATCGGGTATGGCAGTACTTC. It is translated as CSARDRVWQYF.

The chain is built from TRBV5-1 and TRBJ2-3, with 8 bases fitting TRBD1. The CDR3 covers 15 residues. The ends lost 0 bases at V and 7 bases at J; junction bases unmatched: 7. Germline V gene data show CDR1 as SGHRS and CDR2 as YFSETQ. The CDR3 loop reads CASSLDPGGSNTQYF. The DNA for the CDR3 is TGCGCCAGCAGCTTGGATCCAGGGGGCTCGAATACGCAGTATTTT. The variable domain in full, completed from reference TRBV5-1 and TRBJ2-3, reads KAGVTQTPRYLIKTRGQQVTLSCSPISGHRSVSWYQQTPGQGLQFLFEYFSETQRNKGNFPGRFSGRQFSNSRSEMNVSTLELGDSALYLCASSLDPGGSNTQYFGPGTRLTVL.

V is TRBV28 and J is TRBJ2-2, with D uncertain. The germline V gene encodes CDR1 MDHEN and CDR2 SYDVKM. The CDR3 is 12 amino acids. Deletions cut 10 bases from V and 0 bases from J, with 6 bases between. The CDR3 here is CATQSNTGELFF. The DNA for the CDR3 is TGTGCCACCCAATCGAACACCGGGGAGCTGTTTTTT.

This clone was detected only a few times. The chain links TRBV18 to TRBJ1-4; maybe TRBD1 (5 bases). V was clipped by 2 bases and J by 3 bases, with 13 bases between them. Germline assignment: CDR1 KGHSH and CDR2 LQKENI. This CDR3 has 16 residues. CDR3 nucleotides: TGTGCCAGCTCACCAGGTCCGGCAGGGCCTAATGAAAAACTGTTTTTT. This sequence encodes CASSPGPAGPNEKLFF.

The gene calls are TRBV2 and TRBJ2-5, with 13 bases matching TRBD2. Trimming took 8 bases from V and 5 from J; bases not matched to a gene: 8. The CDR3 has 15 amino acids. Germline V gives CDR1 SNHLY, CDR2 FYNNEI. CDR3 protein: CASGGTSGTRETQYF. The CDR3 DNA reads TGTGCCAGCGGGGGGACTAGCGGGACCCGTGAGACCCAGTACTTC.

This chain links TRBV9 with TRBJ2-1; 7 bases map to TRBD2. After removal of 0 bases from V and 0 bases from J, the junction contained 9 bases not matched to a gene. Germline assignment: CDR1 SGDLS and CDR2 YYNGEE. The CDR3 contains 18 residues. The CDR3 loop is CASSVAGLGGSSYNEQFF. The DNA of the CDR3 is TGTGCCAGCAGCGTAGCAGGATTGGGAGGGAGCTCCTACAATGAGCAGTTCTTC.

The chain couples TRBV7-8 to TRBJ1-1, with TRBD1 matching 8 bases. Trimming at V came to 5 bases and at J to 6 bases, leaving 8 bases not matched to a gene. The CDR3 covers 14 residues. Germline V gives CDR1 SGHVS, CDR2 FQNEAQ. As DNA, the CDR3 is TGTGCCAGCAGCCCCCGACAGGGGATCCCTGAAGCTTTCTTT. Its translation is CASSPRQGIPEAFF. The variable domain in full, completed from reference TRBV7-8 and TRBJ1-1, reads GAGVSQSPRYKVAKRGQDVALRCDPISGHVSLFWYQQALGQGPEFLTYFQNEAQLDKSGLPSDRFFAERPEGSVSTLKIQRTQQEDSAVYLCASSPRQGIPEAFFGQGTRLTVV.

V usage is TRBV28 and J usage is TRBJ2-1; weak D call: TRBD1 (6 bases). Germline CDR1 and CDR2: MDHEN and SYDVKM. With 4 bases removed from V and 9 bases from J, the gap between germline ends came to 25 bases. There are 17 residues in the CDR3. The CDR3, as DNA: TGTGCCAGCAGTTCGCACAGCGGACAGCGCCCAAGGGGTGAGCAGTTCTTC. Amino acids: CASSSHSGQRPRGEQFF.

V and J are TRBV28 and TRBJ2-5; D might be TRBD2 (5 bases). The CDR3 has 14 residues. With 6 bases removed from V and 7 bases from J, the gap between germline ends came to 18 bases. The germline V gene has CDR1 MDHEN and CDR2 SYDVKM. CDR3 amino acids: CASSWTSYPGTQYF. The CDR3 DNA follows: TGTGCCAGCAGCTGGACTTCCTACCCGGGGACCCAGTACTTC. Together with reference TRBV28 and TRBJ2-5, the CDR3 gives the full variable domain: DVKVTQSSRYLVKRTGEKVFLECVQDMDHENMFWYRQDPGLGLRLIYFSYDVKMKEKGDIPEGYSVSREKKERFSLILESASTNQTSMYLCASSWTSYPGTQYFGPGTRLLVL.

This sequence joins TRBV10-3 and TRBJ2-1, with TRBD1 as a possible D gene (5 bases). Trimming took 7 bases from V and 7 from J, leaving 14 bases between them. Germline values: CDR1 ENHRY, CDR2 SYGVKD. The CDR3 contains 13 residues. CDR3 nucleotide sequence: TGTGCCATCAAGTCGGAGACAGAGAATGAGCAGTTCTTC. Residues: CAIKSETENEQFF.

The V and J genes are TRBV9 and TRBJ2-1, with TRBD2 matching over 7 bases. V lost 0 bases, J lost 12 bases, and 6 bases stayed unmatched. The CDR3 is 13 residues long. Germline CDR1 SGDLS, CDR2 YYNGEE. CDR3: CASSVGQLARQFF. CDR3 nucleotides: TGTGCCAGCAGCGTAGGGCAACTAGCGCGGCAGTTCTTC.

The CDR3 bases are TGTGCCAGCAGCCCATCGGGGGGAGTCTATGGCTACACCTTC. This sequence encodes CASSPSGGVYGYTF. The chain recombines TRBV11-2 with TRBJ1-2, with D perhaps TRBD1 (5 bases). Germline CDR1 reads SGHAT; CDR2 reads FQNNGV. The V gene lost 5 bases and the J gene lost 4 bases, with 14 bases spanning the gap. This CDR3 region has 14 residues.

This chain connects TRBV4-1 to TRBJ1-2, with D perhaps matching TRBD1 (6 bases). Trimming took off 1 base at V and 2 bases at J, with 11 bases between the two ends. Germline V gene sequence: CDR1 MGHRA, CDR2 YSYEKL. The CDR3 has 15 amino acids. CDR3 sequence reads: CASSQVSTGNYGYTF. As DNA, the CDR3 is TGCGCCAGCAGCCAAGTTTCGACAGGCAACTATGGCTACACCTTC.

The chain employs TRBV2 and TRBJ1-2; 11 nucleotides agree with TRBD1. Germline V lookup: CDR1 SNHLY, CDR2 FYNNEI. This CDR3 is built from 18 residues. V lost 8 bases and J lost 8; bases outside the gene matches: 22. CDR3 DNA: TGTGCCAGCCCTCTAAACCCGGGCGGAGGACAGGGGGCGAGGGGCTACACCTTC. This encodes CASPLNPGGGQGARGYTF.

The rearrangement joins TRBV28 to TRBJ2-1; possible D gene TRBD2, 6 bases. V lost 3 bases and J lost 9, with 18 bases in between. The CDR3 extends over 15 amino acids. Looked up from germline, CDR1 is MDHEN and CDR2 is SYDVKM. The CDR3 spells CASSFNKGRGTEQFF. In DNA form, the CDR3 reads TGTGCCAGCAGTTTTAATAAGGGGCGCGGGACTGAGCAGTTCTTC. The entire variable domain, with the rest obtained from reference TRBV28 and TRBJ2-1, is as follows: DVKVTQSSRYLVKRTGEKVFLECVQDMDHENMFWYRQDPGLGLRLIYFSYDVKMKEKGDIPEGYSVSREKKERFSLILESASTNQTSMYLCASSFNKGRGTEQFFGPGTRLTVL.

The CDR3 DNA reads as TGTGCCAGCAGCTTTTCTCGGGCCGGGAGCGAGCAGTTCTTC. Protein sequence: CASSFSRAGSEQFF. The chain uses TRBV11-2 and TRBJ2-1; possible D gene TRBD2, 6 bases. V was cut by 3 bases and J by 10 bases, with 16 bases left in between. Germline CDR1 is SGHAT and CDR2 is FQNNGV. This CDR3 region has 14 residues.

The table lists this clone with a few counts. This chain uses TRBV5-1 with TRBJ2-3, with D perhaps matching TRBD2 (6 bases). The CDR3 has 15 amino acids. Between the trimmed V and J ends, which lost 6 bases and 2 bases, there was a span of 16 bases. The germline CDR1 and CDR2 sequences are SGHRS and YFSETQ. The DNA for the CDR3 is TGCGCCAGCATGACGGAGGGCTATCTCACAGATACGCAGTATTTT. Protein sequence: CASMTEGYLTDTQYF.

V usage is TRBV5-1 and J usage is TRBJ2-2, with 9 bases matching TRBD2. With 4 bases clipped from V and 6 bases from J, the junction kept 4 bases outside the gene matches. The CDR3 length is 14 residues. The germline CDR1 and CDR2 sequences are SGHRS and YFSETQ. The chain's CDR3 is CASSRGLAAGELFF. Here the CDR3 DNA reads TGCGCCAGCAGCCGGGGACTAGCTGCCGGGGAGCTGTTTTTT.

The V call is TRBV18, the J call TRBJ1-5, with 9 bases identical to TRBD1. The ends lost 6 bases at V and 7 bases at J; junction bases unmatched: 7. Germline V lookup: CDR1 KGHSH, CDR2 LQKENI. The CDR3 extends over 14 amino acids. CDR3: CASSAGTGNQPQHF. As DNA, the CDR3 is TGTGCCAGCTCGGCCGGGACAGGGAACCAGCCCCAGCATTTT.